The text below deals with one T cell receptor (beta chain). Its antigen is unidentified. TCRdb reprocessed the 5' RACE reads with MiXCR, giving one entry per CDR3 protein. This table holds about 900,000 distinct CDR3 sequences, about 12% found once. These data come from a study of identical twins. Study observations and caveats: It was cross-sectional statistical analysis, not following the same donors, that the conclusions relied on. Out-of-frame alpha sequences shared by twins were enriched for low generation probability. Memory repertoires showed no such pattern, whereas abundant cord blood beta clonotypes carried fewer insertions.

Germline CDR1 and CDR2: ENHRY and SYGVKD. J gave up 3 bases and V 10 bases, and 8 bases lay outside the gene matches. The CDR3 covers 13 residues. These data are also associated with another study on yellow fever vaccine responses in identical twins.

The genes are TRBV10-3 and TRBJ1-1; 7 positions match TRBD1. The TCR was taken from a woman aged 18-30 years in good health. Sequencing used PBMCs. The CDR3 reads CATETGSDTEAFF. The CDR3 coding sequence is TGTGCCACGGAGACAGGGTCGGACACTGAAGCTTTCTTT.